The rows below give T cell receptor beta chains drawn from one sample of a study of T cells in Graves' hyperthyroidism and ophthalmopathy. TCRdb reprocessed the multiplex PCR reads via MiXCR and lists one record per CDR3 protein. The data hold approximately 220,000 distinct CDR3 sequences, with approximately 20% observed a single time. Sequenced input: blood. These receptor sequences come from a man in his forties or fifties with Graves' hyperthyroidism. CDR3s include the opening cysteine and the closing phenylalanine or tryptophan. Fields, in order: CDR3 length, D gene, clone size, V gene, J gene, CDR3 protein, CDR3 DNA. D genes are given only for firm matches. For some rows the clone size is stated as once, few or many, or as a class when expanded; others skip it.

length: 13
D: NA
size: many
V: TRBV4-2
J: TRBJ2-7
CDR3: CASSQSGGYEQYF
DNA: TGTGCCAGCAGCCAATCTGGGGGTTACGAGCAGTACTTC

length: 18
D: NA
size: once
V: TRBV20-1
J: TRBJ2-1
CDR3: CSARGGDAGTSAYNEQFF
DNA: TGCAGTGCTAGAGGAGGTGATGCCGGGACCTCAGCCTACAATGAGCAGTTCTTC

length: 14
D: NA
size: NA
V: TRBV20-1
J: TRBJ2-1
CDR3: CSASRVSSYNEQFF
DNA: TGCAGTGCCTCGAGGGTGAGCTCCTACAATGAGCAGTTCTTC

length: 15
D: TRBD1
size: NA
V: TRBV28
J: TRBJ2-7
CDR3: CASSTTGTGWNEQYF
DNA: TGTGCCAGCAGTACCACCGGGACAGGGTGGAACGAGCAGTACTTC

length: 16
D: TRBD2
size: few
V: TRBV11-2
J: TRBJ2-3
CDR3: CASSSRGGGSTDTQYF
DNA: TGTGCCAGCAGCTCCAGGGGCGGGGGGAGCACAGATACGCAGTATTTT

length: 15
D: NA
size: many
V: TRBV20-1
J: TRBJ1-1
CDR3: CSARAPWGMNTEAFF
DNA: TGCAGTGCTAGAGCCCCCTGGGGAATGAACACTGAAGCTTTCTTT

length: 17
D: TRBD2
size: NA
V: TRBV7-3
J: TRBJ2-1
CDR3: CASSLRASGGGYNEQFF
DNA: TGTGCCAGCAGCCTCAGGGCTAGCGGGGGGGGCTACAATGAGCAGTTCTTC

length: 14
D: NA
size: few
V: TRBV20-1
J: TRBJ2-7
CDR3: CSAIKLRSSYEQYF
DNA: TGCAGTGCTATTAAACTACGGAGCTCTTACGAGCAGTACTTC

length: 17
D: NA
size: many
V: TRBV15
J: TRBJ2-3
CDR3: CATSRDLWQGSTDTQYF
DNA: TGTGCCACCAGCAGAGATCTCTGGCAGGGTAGCACAGATACGCAGTATTTT

length: 16
D: TRBD1
size: few
V: TRBV9
J: TRBJ2-1
CDR3: CASSVGTGSGDNEQFF
DNA: TGTGCCAGCAGCGTAGGGACAGGGTCAGGGGACAATGAGCAGTTCTTC

length: 13
D: NA
size: many
V: TRBV20-1
J: TRBJ1-5
CDR3: CSALDSPAQPQHF
DNA: TGCAGTGCTCTGGACAGTCCCGCGCAGCCCCAGCATTTT

length: 13
D: NA
size: many
V: TRBV20-1
J: TRBJ1-5
CDR3: CSARPRGNQPQHF
DNA: TGCAGTGCTAGACCCCGGGGCAATCAGCCCCAGCATTTT

length: 18
D: TRBD2
size: NA
V: TRBV7-2
J: TRBJ2-1
CDR3: CASSWKRASGGAVNEQFF
DNA: TGTGCCAGCAGCTGGAAACGGGCTAGCGGGGGGGCCGTCAATGAGCAGTTCTTC

length: 14
D: NA
size: few
V: TRBV5-6
J: TRBJ1-1
CDR3: CASSFTQGGTEAFF
DNA: TGTGCCAGCAGCTTTACACAGGGAGGCACTGAAGCTTTCTTT

length: 15
D: TRBD1
size: few
V: TRBV13
J: TRBJ2-1
CDR3: CASSPGTDFYNEQFF
DNA: TGTGCCAGCAGTCCCGGGACAGACTTTTACAATGAGCAGTTCTTC

length: 16
D: TRBD2
size: many
V: TRBV7-2
J: TRBJ2-5
CDR3: CASSLALAGGKETQYF
DNA: TGTGCCAGCAGCTTAGCCCTAGCGGGGGGAAAAGAGACCCAGTACTTC

length: 14
D: NA
size: many
V: TRBV20-1
J: TRBJ2-4
CDR3: CSASETGDPNIQYF
DNA: TGCAGTGCTAGCGAGACAGGAGACCCAAACATTCAGTACTTC

length: 14
D: NA
size: many
V: TRBV7-9
J: TRBJ2-5
CDR3: CASSLAPGAETQYF
DNA: TGTGCCAGCAGCTTAGCGCCAGGGGCAGAGACCCAGTACTTC

length: 14
D: NA
size: many
V: TRBV11-2
J: TRBJ2-7
CDR3: CASSLRTVFYEQYF
DNA: TGTGCCAGCAGCCTAAGGACAGTATTCTACGAGCAGTACTTC

length: 16
D: NA
size: many
V: TRBV6-2/TRBV6-3
J: TRBJ2-3
CDR3: CASSSERAPSTDTQYF
DNA: TGTGCCAGCAGTTCCGAAAGGGCTCCGAGCACAGATACGCAGTATTTT

length: 14
D: TRBD1
size: few
V: TRBV10-1
J: TRBJ1-6
CDR3: CANSRDRVNSPLHF
DNA: TGCGCCAACTCGCGGGACAGGGTCAATTCACCCCTCCACTTT

length: 15
D: NA
size: many
V: TRBV5-6
J: TRBJ2-2
CDR3: CASSFDRLNTGELFF
DNA: TGTGCCAGCAGTTTTGACAGGCTTAACACCGGGGAGCTGTTTTTT